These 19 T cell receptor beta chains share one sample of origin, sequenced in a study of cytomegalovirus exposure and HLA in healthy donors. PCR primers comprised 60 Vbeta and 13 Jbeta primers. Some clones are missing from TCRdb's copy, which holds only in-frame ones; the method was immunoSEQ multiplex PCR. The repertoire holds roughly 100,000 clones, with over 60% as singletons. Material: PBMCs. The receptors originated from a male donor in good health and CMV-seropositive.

CDR3: CASRPARVGYNEQFF. The CDR3 region has the DNA TGTGCCAGCCGCCCGGCCAGGGTGGGGTACAATGAGCAGTTCTTC. The chain carries TRBV6-5 and TRBJ2-1; D is possibly TRBD1 (5 bases). Germline loops: CDR1 MNHEY, CDR2 SVGAGI. The V gene lost 8 bases and the J gene lost 4 bases, with 18 bases spanning the gap. The CDR3 extends over 15 amino acids.

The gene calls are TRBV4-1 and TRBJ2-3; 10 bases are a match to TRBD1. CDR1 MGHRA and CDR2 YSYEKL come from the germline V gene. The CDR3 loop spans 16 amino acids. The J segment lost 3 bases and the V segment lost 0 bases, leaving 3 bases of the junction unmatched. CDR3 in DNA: TGCGCCAGCAGCCAAGAAGACAGGGGGCGAACAGATACGCAGTATTTT. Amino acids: CASSQEDRGRTDTQYF.

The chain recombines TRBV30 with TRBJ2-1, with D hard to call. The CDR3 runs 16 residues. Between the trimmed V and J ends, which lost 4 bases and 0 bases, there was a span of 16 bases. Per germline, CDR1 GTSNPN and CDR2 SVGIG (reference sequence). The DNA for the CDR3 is TGTGCCTGGAAGGCCCTGAAGCCGGGCTCCTACAATGAGCAGTTCTTC. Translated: CAWKALKPGSYNEQFF.

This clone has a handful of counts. The CDR3 reads CASNLGDYAYEQYF. The CDR3 coding sequence is TGTGCCAGCAATCTGGGGGACTATGCTTACGAGCAGTACTTC. The chain carries TRBV6-6 and TRBJ2-7; TRBD2 matches at 7 bases. Germline values: CDR1 MNHNY, CDR2 SVGAGI (reference sequence). The CDR3 length is 14 residues. V was clipped by 7 bases and J by 4 bases; unmatched bases: 10.

CDR3 DNA: TGTGCCAGCAGCGCCCGACAGGGCTCTGGAAACACCATATATTTT. It translates to CASSARQGSGNTIYF. J is TRBJ1-3 and V is TRBV4-2, with TRBD1 matching 7 bases. Trimming removed 5 bases from V and 0 bases from J; junction bases left unmatched: 4. Germline CDR1 and CDR2: LGHNA and YNFKEQ. The CDR3 has 15 residues.

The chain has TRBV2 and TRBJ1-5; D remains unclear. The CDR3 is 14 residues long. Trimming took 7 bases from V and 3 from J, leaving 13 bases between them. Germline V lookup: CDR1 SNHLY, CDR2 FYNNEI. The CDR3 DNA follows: TGTGCCAGCACGGAGGGAAGGAACAATCAGCCCCAGCATTTT. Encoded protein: CASTEGRNNQPQHF.

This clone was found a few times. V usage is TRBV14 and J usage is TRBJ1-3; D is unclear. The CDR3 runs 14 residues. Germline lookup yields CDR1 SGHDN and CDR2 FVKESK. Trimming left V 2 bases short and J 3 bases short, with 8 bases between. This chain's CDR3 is CASSQSRGGNTIYF. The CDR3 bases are TGTGCCAGCAGCCAAAGTCGGGGTGGAAACACCATATATTTT.

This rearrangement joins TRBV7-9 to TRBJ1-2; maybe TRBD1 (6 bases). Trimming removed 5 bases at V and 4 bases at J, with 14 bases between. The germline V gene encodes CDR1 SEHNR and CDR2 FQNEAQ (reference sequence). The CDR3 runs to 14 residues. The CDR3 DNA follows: TGTGCCAGCAGCGGGGTCCAGGGGTTCTATGGCTACACCTTC. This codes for CASSGVQGFYGYTF.

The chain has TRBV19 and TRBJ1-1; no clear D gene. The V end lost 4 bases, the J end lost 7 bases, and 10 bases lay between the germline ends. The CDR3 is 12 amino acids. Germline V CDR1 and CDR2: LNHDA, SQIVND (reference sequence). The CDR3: CASSNVPSEAFF. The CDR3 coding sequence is TGTGCCAGTAGTAACGTCCCGAGTGAAGCTTTCTTT.

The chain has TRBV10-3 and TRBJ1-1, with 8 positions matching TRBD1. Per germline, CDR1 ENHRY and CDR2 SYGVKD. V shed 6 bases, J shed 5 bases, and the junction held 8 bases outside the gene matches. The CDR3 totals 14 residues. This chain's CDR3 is CAIRAQGVETEAFF. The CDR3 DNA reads TGTGCCATCAGGGCACAGGGGGTCGAGACTGAAGCTTTCTTT.

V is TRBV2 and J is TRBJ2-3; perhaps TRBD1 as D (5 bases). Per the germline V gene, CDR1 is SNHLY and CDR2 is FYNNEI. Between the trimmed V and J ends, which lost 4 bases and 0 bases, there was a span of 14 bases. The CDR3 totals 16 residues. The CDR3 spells CASSVAQVSSTDTQYF. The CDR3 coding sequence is TGTGCCAGCAGTGTTGCACAGGTCTCTAGCACAGATACGCAGTATTTT.

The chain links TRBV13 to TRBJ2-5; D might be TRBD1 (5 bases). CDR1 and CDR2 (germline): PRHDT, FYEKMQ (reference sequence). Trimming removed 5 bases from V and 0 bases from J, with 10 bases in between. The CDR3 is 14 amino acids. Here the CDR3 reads CASSHWGYQETQYF. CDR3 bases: TGTGCCAGCAGCCACTGGGGCTACCAAGAGACCCAGTACTTC. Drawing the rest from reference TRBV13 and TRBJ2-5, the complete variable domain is AAGVIQSPRHLIKEKRETATLKCYPIPRHDTVYWYQQGPGQDPQFLISFYEKMQSDKGSIPDRFSAQQFSDYHSELNMSSLELGDSALYFCASSHWGYQETQYFGPGTRLLVL.

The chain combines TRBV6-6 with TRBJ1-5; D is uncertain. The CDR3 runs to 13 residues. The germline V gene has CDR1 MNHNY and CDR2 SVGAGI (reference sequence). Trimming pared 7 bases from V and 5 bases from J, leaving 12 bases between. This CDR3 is CASTALGDQPQHF. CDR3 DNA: TGTGCCAGCACGGCCCTGGGAGATCAGCCCCAGCATTTT.

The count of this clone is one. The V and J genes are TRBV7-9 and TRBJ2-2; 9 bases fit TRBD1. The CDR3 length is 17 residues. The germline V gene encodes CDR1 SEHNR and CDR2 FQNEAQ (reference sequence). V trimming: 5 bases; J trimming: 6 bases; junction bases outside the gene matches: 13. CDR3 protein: CASSPIPGQGKPGELFF. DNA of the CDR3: TGTGCCAGCAGCCCCATACCGGGACAGGGTAAACCCGGGGAGCTGTTTTTT. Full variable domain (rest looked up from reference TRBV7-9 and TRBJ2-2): DTGVSQNPRHKITKRGQNVTFRCDPISEHNRLYWYRQTLGQGPEFLTYFQNEAQLEKSRLLSDRFSAERPKGSFSTLEIQRTEQGDSAMYLCASSPIPGQGKPGELFFGEGSRLTVL.

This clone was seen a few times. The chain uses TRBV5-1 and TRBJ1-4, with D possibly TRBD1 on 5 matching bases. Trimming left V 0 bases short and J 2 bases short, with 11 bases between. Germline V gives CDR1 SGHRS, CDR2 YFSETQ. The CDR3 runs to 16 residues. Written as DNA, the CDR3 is TGCGCCAGCAGCTTGGCGCCGCCAGGGACTAATGAAAAACTGTTTTTT. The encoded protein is CASSLAPPGTNEKLFF.

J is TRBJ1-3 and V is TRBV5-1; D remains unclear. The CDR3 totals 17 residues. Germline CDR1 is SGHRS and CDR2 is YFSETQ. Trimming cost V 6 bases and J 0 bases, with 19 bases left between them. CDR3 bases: TGCGCCAGCAAAGTTGGCAGTCCCCAGATCTCTGGAAACACCATATATTTT. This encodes CASKVGSPQISGNTIYF.

The CDR3 loop is CASTSPGQGHGYTF. CDR3 nucleotide sequence: TGTGCCAGCACCTCTCCGGGACAGGGGCATGGCTACACCTTC. The chain joins TRBV6-6 to TRBJ1-2, with 10 bases matching TRBD1. V gave up 7 bases and J gave up 6 bases; unmatched junction bases: 8. Germline V gene sequence: CDR1 MNHNY, CDR2 SVGAGI (reference sequence). The CDR3 consists of 14 residues.

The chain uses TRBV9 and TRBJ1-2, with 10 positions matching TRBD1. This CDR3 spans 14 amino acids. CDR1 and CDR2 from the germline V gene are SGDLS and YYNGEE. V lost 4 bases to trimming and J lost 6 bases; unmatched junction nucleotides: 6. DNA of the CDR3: TGTGCCAGCAGCTGGACAGGGGGGAGGGATGGCTACACCTTC. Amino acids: CASSWTGGRDGYTF.

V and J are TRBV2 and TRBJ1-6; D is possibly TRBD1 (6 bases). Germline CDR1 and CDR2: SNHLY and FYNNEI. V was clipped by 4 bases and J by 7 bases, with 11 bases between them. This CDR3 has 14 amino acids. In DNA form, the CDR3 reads TGTGCCAGCAGTGGGACAGTGGGGAATTCACCCCTCCACTTT. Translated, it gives CASSGTVGNSPLHF.